This is a list of T cell receptor beta chains from one sample in a study of spatial heterogeneity in lung cancer. TCRdb processed the 5' RACE reads anew with MiXCR; each CDR3 protein has one entry. The sample contains around 7,800 distinct CDR3 sequences, almost 8.5% of which appear only once. Specimen: lung tumor tissue, collected at surgery. Receptors were obtained from a male donor with early-stage non-small cell lung cancer. CDR3s include the opening cysteine and the closing phenylalanine or tryptophan. A D gene is named only where the DNA matches it firmly. Not every row has a clone size; where given, it reads once, few, many or a size class.

CDR3 length	D gene	J gene	V gene	clone size	CDR3 DNA	CDR3 protein
15	-	TRBJ2-2	TRBV28	medium-sized	TGTGCCAGCAGTTTATGGCAGGGTAACACCGGGGAGCTGTTTTTT	CASSLWQGNTGELFF
15	TRBD2	TRBJ2-3	TRBV20-1	many	TGCAGTGCTAGGAAGGTCAGAGCGGGGTCAGATACGCAGTATTTT	CSARKVRAGSDTQYF
13	TRBD1	TRBJ1-1	TRBV18	large	TGTGCCAGCTCACAGGACAGGAGCGCTGAAGCTTTCTTT	CASSQDRSAEAFF
14	TRBD2	TRBJ2-3	TRBV6-1	many	TGTGCCAGCAATCTAGCGGGAGGTGTGCGGACGCAGTATTTT	CASNLAGGVRTQYF
14	TRBD1	TRBJ2-7	TRBV7-2	-	TGTGCCAGCAGCCCGGACAGGGCCACCTACGAGCAGTACTTC	CASSPDRATYEQYF
16	-	TRBJ2-1	TRBV29-1	medium-sized	TGCAGCGTTGAAGATCAGATAGTAGGGGTCTACAATGAGCAGTTCTTC	CSVEDQIVGVYNEQFF
16	TRBD2	TRBJ2-1	TRBV4-2	many	TGTGCCAGCAGCCACCGTAGCGGGTCCACCTACAATGAGCAGTTCTTC	CASSHRSGSTYNEQFF
11	-	TRBJ2-5	TRBV11-2	-	TGTGCCAGCAGCTATTTAGAGACCCAGTACTTC	CASSYLETQYF
15	-	TRBJ2-6	TRBV9	medium-sized	TGTGCCAGCAGCGTAGCCAAGACGGGGGCCAACGTCCTGACTTTC	CASSVAKTGANVLTF
10	-	TRBJ1-6	TRBV29-1	few	TGCGGCGTTCAGGGTTTTCCCCTCCACTTT	CGVQGFPLHF
14	-	TRBJ2-3	TRBV4-2	medium-sized	TGTGCCAGCAGCCGAGGGACTTCCGCAGATACGCAGTATTTT	CASSRGTSADTQYF
11	-	TRBJ2-1	TRBV29-1	medium-sized	TGCAGCGTGACGGACTCTCGGGAGCAGTTCTTC	CSVTDSREQFF
13	-	TRBJ2-5	TRBV18	many	TGTGCCAGCTCACCCGGCCTCCAAGAGACCCAGTACTTC	CASSPGLQETQYF
16	-	TRBJ1-2	TRBV18	medium-sized	TGTGCCAGCTCACCACCGGCGCAACAGGCTAACTATGGCTACACCTTC	CASSPPAQQANYGYTF
13	-	TRBJ2-3	TRBV11-2	medium-sized	TGTGCCAGCAGCTTAGATCCCGGTGATACGCAGTATTTT	CASSLDPGDTQYF
13	-	TRBJ1-5	TRBV20-1	few	TGCAGTGCTAGTTGGGATAGCAATCAGCCCCAGCATTTT	CSASWDSNQPQHF
11	-	TRBJ2-5	TRBV20-1	medium-sized	TGCAGTGCTAGTGACTGGGAGACCCAGTACTTC	CSASDWETQYF
14	TRBD2	TRBJ2-7	TRBV5-6	medium-sized	TGTGCCAGCACCCCTAGCGGGAGTGATAACGAGCAGTACTTC	CASTPSGSDNEQYF
16	-	TRBJ2-2	TRBV5-4	medium-sized	TGTGCCAGCAGCTCCCTAAAAAAGGAGAACACCGGGGAGCTGTTTTTT	CASSSLKKENTGELFF
14	-	TRBJ1-5	TRBV19	-	TGTGCCACCGGCCCTACGGGGATGGATCAGCCCCAGCATTTT	CATGPTGMDQPQHF
13	-	TRBJ2-5	TRBV7-9	medium-sized	TGTGCCAGCAGCCTGAATGGTCGAGAGACCCAGTACTTC	CASSLNGRETQYF
13	-	TRBJ1-1	TRBV29-1	few	TGCAGCGTCACGGCAGCCATGAACACTGAAGCTTTCTTT	CSVTAAMNTEAFF
15	TRBD1	TRBJ2-5	TRBV7-9	medium-sized	TGTGCCAGCAGCTTGGGTGACAGGGACCAAGAGACCCAGTACTTC	CASSLGDRDQETQYF
11	-	TRBJ1-1	TRBV30	many	TGTGCCTGGAGTGTAAGGTCTGAAGCTTTCTTT	CAWSVRSEAFF
17	TRBD2	TRBJ2-7	TRBV5-4	-	TGTGCCAGCAGCTTGGCCGGGCTAGCGGGAATTACCTACGAGCAGTACTTC	CASSLAGLAGITYEQYF
15	-	TRBJ1-1	TRBV20-1	medium-sized	TGCAGTGCTAACCGACAGGCTGGGGAGAACACTGAAGCTTTCTTT	CSANRQAGENTEAFF
16	TRBD1	TRBJ1-6	TRBV27	few	TGTGCCAGCAGTTTTTGGACAGGGGCGGATAATTCACCCCTCCACTTT	CASSFWTGADNSPLHF
19	TRBD1	TRBJ2-1	TRBV7-6	medium-sized	TGTGCCAGCAGCACCCCCCGGGGACAGGGAGGGCCCTCCTACAATGAGCAGTTCTTC	CASSTPRGQGGPSYNEQFF
13	-	TRBJ2-3	TRBV6-5	medium-sized	TGTGCCAGCAGCCCTCGCCATAGAGATACGCAGTATTTT	CASSPRHRDTQYF
15	-	TRBJ2-7	TRBV5-1	many	TGCGCCAGCAGCCCCATCGAGAGGGCCCCCTACGAGCAGTACTTC	CASSPIERAPYEQYF
15	-	TRBJ1-6	TRBV6-6	many	TGTGCCAGCAGTCCTCGGGAACCCCGCGATTCACCCCTCCACTTT	CASSPREPRDSPLHF
13	-	TRBJ2-1	TRBV10-3	many	TGTGCCATCACCTTCGGTGCCTACAATGAGCAGTTCTTC	CAITFGAYNEQFF
15	-	TRBJ2-7	TRBV20-1	many	TGCAGTGCTACCCCCGTTTCAGCCTACTCCTACGAGCAGTACTTC	CSATPVSAYSYEQYF
16	-	TRBJ1-5	TRBV6-2/TRBV6-3	many	TGTGCCAGCAGTAACCGTCGACAGTTATTCAATCAGCCCCAGCATTTT	CASSNRRQLFNQPQHF
14	-	TRBJ2-3	TRBV7-2	many	TGTGCCAGCACCATCAGTGATGTGACAGATACGCAGTATTTT	CASTISDVTDTQYF
13	-	TRBJ2-2	TRBV7-3	medium-sized	TGTGCCAGCAGCTTAGCTACTACCGGGGAGCTGTTTTTT	CASSLATTGELFF
15	-	TRBJ2-2	TRBV27	many	TGTGCCAGCAGTTTGAACAGGGTGAACACCGGGGAGCTGTTTTTT	CASSLNRVNTGELFF
16	TRBD2	TRBJ2-1	TRBV20-1	medium-sized	TGCAGTGCTAGAGATGGGAGGACTAGCCTCTACAATGAGCAGTTCTTC	CSARDGRTSLYNEQFF
13	-	TRBJ2-7	TRBV28	medium-sized	TGTGCCAGCAGCGCCGTACAGGCCTACGAGCAGTACTTC	CASSAVQAYEQYF
14	-	TRBJ2-1	TRBV20-1	many	TGCAGTGCTAGAGAGGTGGGAGCCTACAATGAGCAGTTCTTC	CSAREVGAYNEQFF
15	-	TRBJ2-2	TRBV5-4	medium-sized	TGTGCCAGCAGCCCCTCAGGAACGTCCACCGGGGAGCTGTTTTTT	CASSPSGTSTGELFF
13	-	TRBJ2-7	TRBV20-1	medium-sized	TGCAGTGCTAGAGATCACATTGCCTACGAGCAGTACTTC	CSARDHIAYEQYF
16	-	TRBJ2-2	TRBV5-6	-	TGTGCCAGCAGCTTGAAGCGGAATGTGAACACCGGGGAGCTGTTTTTT	CASSLKRNVNTGELFF
14	-	TRBJ1-4	TRBV6-2/TRBV6-3	many	TGTGCCAGCAGTTGGGGCAGTAATGACGGAAAACTGTTTTTT	CASSWGSNDGKLFF
15	-	TRBJ1-3	TRBV18	medium-sized	TGTGCCAGCTCACGGCCGTTGGCCAATGGAAACACCATATATTTT	CASSRPLANGNTIYF
16	-	TRBJ1-4	TRBV7-9	-	TGTGCCAGCAGCTTAAGACCGGGACGGACTAATGAAAAACTGTTTTTT	CASSLRPGRTNEKLFF
15	-	TRBJ1-2	TRBV7-2	many	TGTGCCAGCAGCTTAGCCCCAGGGGCCAACTATGGCTACACCTTC	CASSLAPGANYGYTF
18	TRBD2	TRBJ2-4	TRBV20-1	medium-sized	TGCAGTGCCCTGGGACTAGCGGGAGAAACTGTGTCCAAAAACATTCAGTACTTC	CSALGLAGETVSKNIQYF
15	TRBD2	TRBJ2-1	TRBV9	many	TGTGCCAGCAGCGTAGCGCTAGCGGGATACAATGAGCAGTTCTTC	CASSVALAGYNEQFF
14	-	TRBJ2-3	TRBV6-2/TRBV6-3	-	TGTGCCAGCAGTTACAGCTACGGGGCGGATACGCAGTATTTT	CASSYSYGADTQYF
11	-	TRBJ1-1	TRBV24-1	-	TGTGCCACCAGTGATGGTACCCGAGCTTTCTTT	CATSDGTRAFF
14	TRBD1	TRBJ1-6	TRBV4-3	medium-sized	TGCGCCAGCAGCCCCCGGACAGGTCATCCACCCCTCCACTTT	CASSPRTGHPPLHF
14	-	TRBJ1-2	TRBV12-3/TRBV12-4	medium-sized	TGTGCCAGCTCCATCGGGGTCTCTCGGTATGGCTACACCTTC	CASSIGVSRYGYTF
14	-	TRBJ2-5	TRBV5-4	-	TGTGCCAGCAGCCTGGACGGAGCCCAAGAGACCCAGTACTTC	CASSLDGAQETQYF
16	-	TRBJ2-6	TRBV5-6	many	TGTGCCAGCAGCTTGGTTCAGAGCTCTGGGGCCAACGTCCTGACTTTC	CASSLVQSSGANVLTF
14	-	TRBJ2-3	TRBV12-3/TRBV12-4	-	TGTGCCAGCAGTTTAGGCGGGATGGTAGATACGCAGTATTTT	CASSLGGMVDTQYF
15	-	TRBJ1-4	TRBV18	medium-sized	TGTGCCAGCTCAAATAACCGACACGAAGGGGAAAAACTGTTTTTT	CASSNNRHEGEKLFF
15	TRBD2	TRBJ2-1	TRBV3-1	medium-sized	TGTGCCAGCAGCCCGGGACTAGGGGGATACAATGAGCAGTTCTTC	CASSPGLGGYNEQFF